The T cell receptor (beta chain) described here comes from a study of CD8+ T cells in alopecia areata. Concerning this clone itself: Its antigen is not known.

General study findings and limits: On tofacitinib, scalp and blood still held many of the expanded lesional clones. With one nonresponder, baseline CD8+ expansion's link to response remains uncertain.

This CDR3 is 15 amino acids long. Germline CDR1 is SEHNR and CDR2 is FQNEAQ (reference sequence). V shed 2 bases and J shed 2 bases, with 12 bases lying between them. It was cDNA, reverse transcribed from extracted RNA, that served as the sequencing template. Repertoires were generated with immunoSEQ multiplex PCR, while TCRdb's copy carries only in-frame clones and drops some. The sample records roughly 200,000 clones, 35% to 45% being singletons. The treatment here: oral pan-JAK inhibitor, 5-10 mg twice daily. This clonotype was sampled from a human donor with alopecia areata. V is TRBV7-9 and J is TRBJ2-5; D is ambiguous. The starting material was CD4+ T cells sorted from blood, obtained around week 30, from a patient treated with tofacitinib. The DNA for the CDR3 is TGTGCCAGCAGCTTAAATTTCCAGAGACAAGAGACCCAGTACTTC. Translating it yields CASSLNFQRQETQYF. The full variable domain, rest sourced from reference TRBV7-9 and TRBJ2-5, is DTGVSQNPRHKITKRGQNVTFRCDPISEHNRLYWYRQTLGQGPEFLTYFQNEAQLEKSRLLSDRFSAERPKGSFSTLEIQRTEQGDSAMYLCASSLNFQRQETQYFGPGTRLLVL.